What follows are 2 T cell receptor beta chains derived from one specimen sequenced in a study of identical twins. TCRdb processed the 5' RACE reads anew with MiXCR; each CDR3 protein has one entry. The sample yields fewer than 250,000 distinct CDR3 sequences, roughly 9.4% seen once. The specimen was memory (CD45RO+) T cells sorted from blood. The origin of the receptors is a woman aged 18-29 years in good health.

In this sample, this clonotype turned up a few times. J is TRBJ2-6 and V is TRBV7-2; D remains ambiguous. The CDR3 runs 15 residues. In germline, CDR1 is SGHTA, CDR2 FQGNSA. The V gene lost 2 bases and the J gene lost 0 bases, with 5 bases spanning the gap. CDR3 protein: CASSLSGSGANVLTF. DNA of the CDR3: TGTGCCAGCAGCTTATCCGGCTCTGGGGCCAACGTCCTGACTTTC.

The CDR3 region is CASSLDRVNEQFF. The CDR3 nucleotides are TGTGCCAGCAGCTTGGACAGGGTTAATGAGCAGTTCTTC. The rearrangement links TRBV5-5 to TRBJ2-1, with D perhaps matching TRBD1 (6 bases). Germline V gene sequence: CDR1 SGHKS, CDR2 YYEKEE (reference sequence). V was clipped by 0 bases and J by 7 bases, with 8 bases between them. The CDR3 has 13 amino acids.